This T cell receptor (beta chain) stems from a study of shared clonotypes between healthy human individuals. The assay ran at deep level. Assay used: immunoSEQ multiplex PCR; TCRdb lists only in-frame clones, some missing. The sample shows approximately 2.5 million clones, roughly 93% of them seen only once. CDR3 size: 15 residues. Germline V CDR1 and CDR2: KGHSH, LQKENI. V shed 4 bases and J shed 0 bases, with 7 bases lying between them. The rearrangement joins TRBV18 to TRBJ2-6, with no clear D. The clonotype comes from a young man in good health. Some clones in this sample may be carry-over from other donors' samples. Sequencing was carried out using naive CD4+ T cells from PBMCs. As for subset: CD45RA+ positively selected. Here the CDR3 reads CASSRGSSGANVLTF. In nucleotides, the CDR3 is TGTGCCAGCTCACGTGGCAGCTCTGGGGCCAACGTCCTGACTTTC. Filled out from reference TRBV18 and TRBJ2-6, the complete variable domain reads NAGVMQNPRHLVRRRGQEARLRCSPMKGHSHVYWYRQLPEEGLKFMVYLQKENIIDESGMPKERFSAEFPKEGPSILRIQQVVRGDSAAYFCASSRGSSGANVLTFGAGSRLTVL.